These 32 T cell receptor beta chains originate from one sample sequenced in a study of PD-1 blockade in mismatch repair-deficient tumors. Only in-frame clones appear in the TCRdb table, and some are missing; sequencing was by immunoSEQ multiplex PCR. In the table there are roughly 38,000 clones, around four fifths of which are singletons. Source: PBMCs, taken about 40 weeks after starting pembrolizumab. These receptors came from an adult with mismatch repair-deficient cancer.

V and J are TRBV7-6 and TRBJ2-7; D remains ambiguous. From germline, CDR1 is SGHVS and CDR2 FNYEAQ. V was pared by 0 bases and J by 3 bases, with 6 bases between. The CDR3 is 13 residues long. The chain's CDR3 is CASSLASDYEQYF. The DNA for the CDR3 is TGTGCCAGCAGCTTAGCGAGTGACTACGAGCAGTACTTC. Complete variable domain (other parts from reference TRBV7-6 and TRBJ2-7): GAGVSQSPRYKVTKRGQDVALRCDPISGHVSLYWYRQALGQGPEFLTYFNYEAQQDKSGLPNDRFSAERPEGSISTLTIQRTEQRDSAMYRCASSLASDYEQYFGPGTRLTVT.

This clone was recorded a few times. The chain combines TRBV2 with TRBJ2-7, with TRBD2 matching 14 bases. CDR1 and CDR2 from the germline V gene are SNHLY and FYNNEI. Trimming at V came to 6 bases and at J to 0 bases, leaving 4 bases not matched to a gene. The CDR3 is made up of 16 amino acids. CDR3 nucleotides: TGTGCCAGCAGCTTGACTAGCGGGAGGGGCTCCTACGAGCAGTACTTC. It yields the protein CASSLTSGRGSYEQYF.

The chain joins TRBV28 to TRBJ1-1; D is unclear. Germline CDR1 and CDR2: MDHEN and SYDVKM. This CDR3 comprises 15 residues. V was cut by 3 bases and J by 0 bases, with 11 bases left in between. Here the CDR3 DNA reads TGTGCCAGCAGTTTTTTATCACAAGTGAACACTGAAGCTTTCTTT. Residues: CASSFLSQVNTEAFF.

This clone has a single count. The V and J genes are TRBV2 and TRBJ2-2, with 8 nucleotides matching TRBD2. The CDR3 is 16 amino acids. CDR1 is SNHLY and CDR2 is FYNNEI in the germline V gene. V was clipped by 5 bases and J by 1 base; unmatched bases: 6. The CDR3 here is CASSTRTSRNTGELFF. DNA for the CDR3: TGTGCCAGCAGTACCCGGACTAGCAGGAACACCGGGGAGCTGTTTTTT. Full variable domain (missing parts from reference TRBV2 and TRBJ2-2): EPEVTQTPSHQVTQMGQEVILRCVPISNHLYFYWYRQILGQKVEFLVSFYNNEISEKSEIFDDQFSVERPDGSNFTLKIRSTKLEDSAMYFCASSTRTSRNTGELFFGEGSRLTVL.

The chain joins TRBV12-2 to TRBJ2-7; the listed D gene, TRBD2, was not tested against the DNA. TRBV12-2 is assigned pseudogene status. The CDR3 has 11 residues. CDR3 nucleotide sequence: TGTGCAAGTCGCATTAGCGGAGCCCAGTACTTC. Amino acid sequence: CASRISGAQYF.

The V and J genes are TRBV29-1 and TRBJ2-3; 8 positions match TRBD2. This CDR3 spans 14 amino acids. Germline CDR1 is SQVTM and CDR2 is ANQGSEA. The CDR3 coding sequence is TGCACCACTCAGCCGCAGACTAGCGCAGATACGCAGTATTTT. Protein product: CTTQPQTSADTQYF.

The chain is built from TRBV5-1 and TRBJ2-7; perhaps TRBD2 as D (7 bases). Germline CDR1 reads SGHRS; CDR2 reads YFSETQ. CDR3 length equals 13 residues. The V and J ends lost 4 bases and 3 bases respectively, with 11 bases between them. Here the CDR3 DNA reads TGCGCCAGCAGCCGGGGGGCAAACTACGAGCAGTACTTC. Encoded protein: CASSRGANYEQYF.

This clone was recorded only once. As DNA, the CDR3 is TGCGCCAGCACCCACAGGGGAGCCACTGAAGCTTTCTTT. Translated: CASTHRGATEAFF. The chain carries TRBV5-1 and TRBJ1-1; 7 nucleotides match TRBD1. CDR1 and CDR2 (germline): SGHRS, YFSETQ. The CDR3 runs to 13 residues. Trimming at V came to 6 bases and at J to 4 bases, leaving 6 bases not matched to a gene.

The chain joins TRBV28 to TRBJ1-5; no reliable D call. Per germline, CDR1 MDHEN and CDR2 SYDVKM. This CDR3 region has 16 residues. V was cut by 2 bases and J by 1 base, with 12 bases left in between. CDR3 DNA: TGTGCCAGCAGTTTAGGTACTCCCCTAAGCAATCAGCCCCAGCATTTT. The encoded protein is CASSLGTPLSNQPQHF.

The chain combines TRBV28 with TRBJ1-4; weak D call: TRBD1 (5 bases). CDR1 and CDR2 from the germline V gene are MDHEN and SYDVKM. Trimming removed 6 bases at V and 3 bases at J, with 8 bases between. There are 13 residues in the CDR3. The DNA for the CDR3 is TGTGCCAGCAGACAGGCACCTAATGAAAAACTGTTTTTT. Its translation is CASRQAPNEKLFF. Full variable domain (missing parts from reference TRBV28 and TRBJ1-4): DVKVTQSSRYLVKRTGEKVFLECVQDMDHENMFWYRQDPGLGLRLIYFSYDVKMKEKGDIPEGYSVSREKKERFSLILESASTNQTSMYLCASRQAPNEKLFFGSGTQLSVL.

This clone was observed a handful of times. The chain recombines TRBV27 with TRBJ2-7; maybe TRBD2 (6 bases). The CDR3 spans 13 residues. Trimming shortened V by 8 bases and J by 6 bases, and 17 bases separated the two germline ends. Germline V gene data show CDR1 as MNHEY and CDR2 as SMNVEV (reference sequence). This chain's CDR3 is CASFSGRPGEQYF. DNA for the CDR3: TGTGCCAGCTTTAGCGGCAGACCTGGCGAGCAGTACTTC.

The CDR3 spells CVRRLSGTVEKLFF. The CDR3 region has the DNA TGTGTCAGAAGGCTTTCCGGGACAGTTGAAAAACTGTTTTTT. The chain joins TRBV7-5 to TRBJ1-4; the table's TRBD1 call for D was not verified on the DNA. TRBV7-5 is annotated as a pseudogene. This CDR3 is built from 14 residues.

V and J are TRBV5-1 and TRBJ2-1; TRBD2 is a possible D gene (5 bases). The length of the CDR3 is 14 residues. V was clipped by 4 bases and J by 8 bases, with 16 bases between them. The germline V gene encodes CDR1 SGHRS and CDR2 YFSETQ. As DNA, the CDR3 is TGCGCCAGCAGCCCGGAGGCTAACGTCGATGAGCAGTTCTTC. Translated: CASSPEANVDEQFF.

The CDR3 region is CASSPGQSLSPLHF. The CDR3 region has the DNA TGTGCCAGCAGCCCGGGACAGTCTCTCTCACCCCTCCACTTT. The genes are TRBV7-2 and TRBJ1-6; 7 nucleotides align to TRBD1. V was clipped by 5 bases and J by 10 bases; unmatched bases: 8. Germline CDR1 SGHTA, CDR2 FQGNSA. The CDR3 runs 14 residues.

This clone has only one observation. The chain is built from TRBV9 and TRBJ2-7; 8 bases match TRBD1. Germline V gene sequence: CDR1 SGDLS, CDR2 YYNGEE. V lost 3 bases and J lost 2; bases outside the gene matches: 7. The length of the CDR3 is 15 residues. The CDR3 nucleotides read TGTGCCAGCAGCGGACAGGGGTCCGGGGCCTACGAGCAGTACTTC. Translating gives CASSGQGSGAYEQYF.

The chain combines TRBV21-1 with TRBJ2-7; TRBD2 reflects the table's D call only, with no check against the DNA. TRBV21-1 is designated a pseudogene. CDR3 length equals 17 residues. The CDR3 loop is CASSKPRTSGKSYEQYF. Written as DNA, the CDR3 is TGTGCCAGCAGCAAACCCCGGACTAGCGGGAAAAGCTACGAGCAGTACTTC.

The rearrangement joins TRBV10-3 to TRBJ2-3; 12 nucleotides match TRBD2. V was pared by 6 bases and J by 5 bases, with 6 bases of the junction left unmatched. Germline lookup yields CDR1 ENHRY and CDR2 SYGVKD. CDR3 size: 15 residues. CDR3 residues: CAIRTTSGSVDTQYF. The CDR3 region has the DNA TGTGCCATCAGGACGACTAGCGGGAGTGTAGATACGCAGTATTTT.

This chain connects TRBV28 to TRBJ2-7; D is uncertain. The length of the CDR3 is 14 residues. The ends were cut back, 2 bases at V and 1 base at J, with 9 bases in the middle. Germline assignment: CDR1 MDHEN and CDR2 SYDVKM. The CDR3: CASSLGQVSYEQYF. The CDR3 nucleotides are TGTGCCAGCAGTTTAGGGCAGGTTTCCTACGAGCAGTACTTC.

The CDR3 sequence is CASSWVSGYEQYF. The CDR3 region has the DNA TGTGCCAGCAGCTGGGTTAGCGGCTACGAGCAGTACTTC. The rearrangement joins TRBV7-8 to TRBJ2-7, with D tentatively TRBD2 (6 bases). In germline, CDR1 is SGHVS, CDR2 FQNEAQ. V was cut by 4 bases and J by 3 bases, with 10 bases left in between. This CDR3 region has 13 residues.

This chain joins TRBV28 and TRBJ1-4; D not resolved. This CDR3 contains 13 residues. Germline V CDR1 and CDR2: MDHEN, SYDVKM. Trimming cost V 11 bases and J 4 bases, with 14 bases left between them. CDR3 in amino acids: CACSRSYNEKLFF. CDR3 DNA sequence: TGTGCCTGTAGCAGAAGTTATAATGAAAAACTGTTTTTT.

The V and J genes are TRBV18 and TRBJ1-1, with 9 bases fitting TRBD1. The ends lost 4 bases at V and 6 bases at J; junction bases unmatched: 9. The germline gives CDR1 KGHSH, CDR2 LQKENI. The CDR3 contains 15 residues. The CDR3 nucleotides are TGTGCCAGCTCACGAACCCGGGACAGGGTCCCTGAAGCTTTCTTT. The encoded protein is CASSRTRDRVPEAFF.

This chain joins TRBV5-1 and TRBJ2-5, with TRBD1 matching over 7 bases. The CDR3 consists of 14 residues. The trim removed 0 bases at V and 5 bases at J, leaving 4 bases unmatched. Germline V gene lookup returns CDR1 SGHRS and CDR2 YFSETQ. Written as DNA, the CDR3 is TGCGCCAGCAGCTTGGGCGAGGGGGCTGAGACCCAGTACTTC. Its translation: CASSLGEGAETQYF.

This clone was seen only a few times. The chain joins TRBV7-6 to TRBJ1-4; 11 bases agree with TRBD1. V dropped 5 bases and J dropped 8; count of bases not matched to a gene: 7. Germline V gene sequence: CDR1 SGHVS, CDR2 FNYEAQ. The CDR3 has 15 residues. Here the CDR3 DNA reads TGTGCCAGCAGCCCCTGGACAGGGGGCGAGGAAAAACTGTTTTTT. Its protein product is CASSPWTGGEEKLFF.

The V gene is TRBV7-3, the J gene TRBJ2-3; D is unclear. Germline V CDR1 and CDR2: SGHTA, FQGTGA. The V and J ends lost 2 bases and 4 bases respectively, with 7 bases between them. The CDR3 runs to 13 residues. CDR3 in DNA: TGTGCCAGCAGCTTAGAAGTAGCAGATACGCAGTATTTT. As protein: CASSLEVADTQYF.

The V call is TRBV11-3, the J call TRBJ2-7, with a weak D call TRBD2 (6 bases). Trimming removed 2 bases from V and 5 bases from J, with 16 bases in between. The CDR3 extends over 15 amino acids. CDR1 SGHNT and CDR2 YENEEA come from the germline V gene. Here the CDR3 reads CASSLQDTAGNEQYF. In nucleotides, the CDR3 is TGTGCCAGCAGCTTACAAGATACCGCGGGGAACGAGCAGTACTTC.

The rearrangement uses TRBV5-1 and TRBJ1-1, with D perhaps matching TRBD1 (5 bases). The length of the CDR3 is 14 residues. The germline V and J ends were trimmed by 4 bases and 11 bases, with 21 bases remaining between them. Per germline, CDR1 SGHRS and CDR2 YFSETQ. Here the CDR3 DNA reads TGCGCCAGCAGCGGCAGGAGTTCGGGGGATAAGGCTTTCTTT. This codes for CASSGRSSGDKAFF.

The table lists this clone with a count of one. The chain links TRBV7-8 to TRBJ2-7; the D gene is possibly TRBD2 (6 bases). V lost 3 bases and J 2 bases, leaving 17 bases between the germline ends. Germline CDR1 is SGHVS and CDR2 is FQNEAQ. CDR3 length: 16 amino acids. In DNA, the CDR3 is TGTGCCAGCAGCTTGTTATCCAGGACGGGGGCCTACGAGCAGTACTTC. Its translation: CASSLLSRTGAYEQYF.

The chain joins TRBV6-6 to TRBJ1-1; D is uncertain. The CDR3 has 13 amino acids. Trimming removed 5 bases from V and 1 base from J, with 8 bases in between. Germline CDR1 and CDR2: MNHNY and SVGAGI (reference sequence). The CDR3 sequence: CASSITRNTEAFF. The DNA for the CDR3 is TGTGCCAGCAGTATAACAAGGAACACTGAAGCTTTCTTT.

The sample holds a few counts of this clone. This rearrangement joins TRBV19 to TRBJ2-7; 7 positions agree with TRBD1. Germline V gene lookup returns CDR1 LNHDA and CDR2 SQIVND (reference sequence). The CDR3 extends over 15 amino acids. The J segment lost 2 bases and the V segment lost 3 bases, leaving 7 bases of the junction unmatched. The chain's CDR3 is CASSIFGTDTYEQYF. CDR3 DNA sequence: TGTGCCAGTAGTATCTTCGGGACAGATACCTACGAGCAGTACTTC.

V and J are TRBV5-8 and TRBJ1-5; 9 bases agree with TRBD1. This CDR3 is built from 15 residues. Per the germline V gene, CDR1 is SGHTS and CDR2 is YDEGEE. With V trimmed by 4 bases and J by 7 bases, 9 bases remained unmatched. Here the CDR3 reads CASSLGTGRDQPQHF. DNA of the CDR3: TGTGCCAGCAGCCTCGGGACAGGGCGTGACCAGCCCCAGCATTTT.

V and J are TRBV28 and TRBJ2-1; D is uncertain. This CDR3 has 13 residues. Trimming stripped 5 bases from V and 2 bases from J, with 7 bases between. Germline V gene sequence: CDR1 MDHEN, CDR2 SYDVKM. CDR3 loop: CASSPVTYNEQFF. The CDR3 nucleotides are TGTGCCAGCAGTCCAGTAACCTACAATGAGCAGTTCTTC.

This clone was detected a few times. The chain joins TRBV7-2 to TRBJ2-7; TRBD1 agrees at 8 bases. CDR1 SGHTA and CDR2 FQGNSA come from the germline V gene. The CDR3 runs 15 residues. V was pared by 1 base and J by 5 bases, with 7 bases of the junction left unmatched. The CDR3 sequence is CASSLGTGYYNEQYF. The CDR3 DNA follows: TGTGCCAGCAGCTTAGGGACAGGGTATTACAACGAGCAGTACTTC.